The clone carrying this T cell receptor beta chain was counted once. V lost 6 bases and J 1 base, leaving 16 bases between the germline ends. The length of the CDR3 is 15 residues. This record belongs to a study of blood T cells in healthy people across ages. A J-beta primer mix and a sample-barcoded 5' primer were used in a second PCR of roughly 6 to 11 cycles. TCRdb reanalysed the 5' RACE reads using MiXCR and keeps one entry per CDR3 protein. There are some 700,000 distinct CDR3 sequences in the sample; about 20% occur only once, and about 22% lies in the top ten. The J gene is TRBJ2-7, the V gene TRBV12-3 or TRBV12-4; tentative D call: TRBD2 (7 bases). Sequencing input: blood. The source is a man in his 70s in good health. Here the CDR3 reads CASRGGGQWSYEQYF. CDR3 coding DNA: TGTGCCAGCAGGGGGGGGGGCCAATGGTCCTACGAGCAGTACTTC.